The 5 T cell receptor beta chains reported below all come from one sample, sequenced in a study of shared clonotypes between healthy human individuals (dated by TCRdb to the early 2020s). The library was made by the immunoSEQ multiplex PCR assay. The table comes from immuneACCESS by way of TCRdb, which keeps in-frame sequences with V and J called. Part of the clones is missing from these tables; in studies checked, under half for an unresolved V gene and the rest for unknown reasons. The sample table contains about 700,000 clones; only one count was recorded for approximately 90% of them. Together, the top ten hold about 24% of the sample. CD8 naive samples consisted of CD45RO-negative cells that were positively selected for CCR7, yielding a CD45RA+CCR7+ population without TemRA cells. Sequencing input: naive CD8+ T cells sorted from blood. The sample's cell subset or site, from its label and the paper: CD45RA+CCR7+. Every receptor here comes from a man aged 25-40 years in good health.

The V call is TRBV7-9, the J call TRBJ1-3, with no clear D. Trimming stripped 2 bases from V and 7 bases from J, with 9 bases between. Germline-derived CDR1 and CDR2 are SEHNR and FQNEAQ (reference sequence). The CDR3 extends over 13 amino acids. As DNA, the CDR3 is TGTGCCAGCAGCTTACCGGTCCAGAACACCATATATTTT. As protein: CASSLPVQNTIYF.

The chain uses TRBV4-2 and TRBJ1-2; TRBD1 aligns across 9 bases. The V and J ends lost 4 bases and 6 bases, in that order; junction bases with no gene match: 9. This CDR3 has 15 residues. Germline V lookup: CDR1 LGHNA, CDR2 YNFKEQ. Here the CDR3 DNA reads TGTGCCAGCAGCCGAACGATACAGGGGGCAGATGGCTACACCTTC. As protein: CASSRTIQGADGYTF.

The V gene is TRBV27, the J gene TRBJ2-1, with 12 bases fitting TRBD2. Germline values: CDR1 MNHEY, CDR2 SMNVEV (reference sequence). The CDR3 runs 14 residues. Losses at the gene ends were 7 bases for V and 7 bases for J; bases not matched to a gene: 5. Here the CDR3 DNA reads TGTGCCAGCAACAATGGACTAGCGGGAAATGAGCAGTTCTTC. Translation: CASNNGLAGNEQFF.

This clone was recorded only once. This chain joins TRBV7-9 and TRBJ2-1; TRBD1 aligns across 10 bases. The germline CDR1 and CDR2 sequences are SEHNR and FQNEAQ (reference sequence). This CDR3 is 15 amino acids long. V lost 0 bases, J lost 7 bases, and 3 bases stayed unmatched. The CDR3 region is CASSLAGQGNNEQFF. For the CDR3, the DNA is TGTGCCAGCAGCTTAGCGGGACAGGGGAATAATGAGCAGTTCTTC.

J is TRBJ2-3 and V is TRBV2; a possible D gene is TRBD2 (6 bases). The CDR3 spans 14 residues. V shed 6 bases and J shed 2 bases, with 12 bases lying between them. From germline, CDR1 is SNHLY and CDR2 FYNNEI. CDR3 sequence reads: CASRRERNTDTQYF. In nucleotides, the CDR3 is TGTGCCAGCAGGCGGGAACGCAACACAGATACGCAGTATTTT.